One sample yielded the 2 T cell receptor beta chains listed below, sequenced in a study of blood T cell repertoires in COVID-19. The assay was immunoSEQ multiplex PCR, and TCRdb's table has in-frame clones only and misses some. The table records about 140,000 clones, around 90% of them present only once. Sample: peripheral blood. Receptor source: a human donor in a cohort sampled during active COVID-19.

The rearrangement uses TRBV9 and TRBJ1-6; D unclear. Trimming pared 2 bases from V and 11 bases from J, leaving 14 bases between. CDR1 and CDR2 from the germline V gene are SGDLS and YYNGEE. This CDR3 is 14 amino acids long. In DNA, the CDR3 is TGTGCCAGCAGCGTCCGGGAGACAAGAACACCCCTCCACTTT. Residues: CASSVRETRTPLHF.

This chain connects TRBV4-1 to TRBJ2-7; no clear D gene. CDR1 is MGHRA, CDR2 YSYEKL, per germline. V lost 0 bases to trimming and J lost 6 bases, with 6 bases between them. This CDR3 spans 12 amino acids. The CDR3 is CASSQDLSEQYF. CDR3 coding DNA: TGCGCCAGCAGCCAAGATCTCAGCGAGCAGTACTTC.